These T cell receptor beta chains were read from a single sample in a study of blood T cell repertoires in COVID-19. Method: immunoSEQ multiplex PCR; TCRdb's copy keeps in-frame clones and lacks some. The profile shows about 120,000 clones, 86% of them singletons. Sequencing was performed on peripheral blood. Every receptor here comes from a man in his forties or fifties with acute or convalescent COVID-19. The CDR3 runs from the conserved cysteine through the conserved F or W. D genes are given only for firm matches. Some rows mark clone size as missing; the rest say once, few, many or name a class of expanded clone.

size | D | J | V | DNA | CDR3
. | . | TRBJ1-2 | TRBV12-3/TRBV12-4 | TGTGCCAGCAGGACAGACCCCTATGGCTACACCTTC | CASRTDPYGYTF
. | TRBD1 | TRBJ1-5 | TRBV5-1 | TGCGCCAGCAGCCCGGGACAGGACAATCAGCCCCAGCATTTT | CASSPGQDNQPQHF
. | . | TRBJ2-2 | TRBV18 | TGTGCCAGCTCGCCGGTCGACACCGGGGAGCTGTTTTTT | CASSPVDTGELFF
. | . | TRBJ1-3 | TRBV6-2/TRBV6-3 | TGTGCCAGCAGTTACTCGACCGGGGACTCTGGAAACACCATATATTTT | CASSYSTGDSGNTIYF
. | TRBD2 | TRBJ2-1 | TRBV7-9 | TGTGCCAGCAGCTTAGTGGCTAGCGGGAACTACAATGAGCAGTTCTTC | CASSLVASGNYNEQFF
. | . | TRBJ2-3 | TRBV7-2 | TGTGCCAGCAGCTTAGGAGTCGCAACCAGCACAGATACGCAGTATTTT | CASSLGVATSTDTQYF
. | . | TRBJ2-5 | TRBV5-4 | TGTGCCAGCAGCTTGAGGGAGTCTTTTGGGACCCAGTACTTC | CASSLRESFGTQYF
. | TRBD1 | TRBJ1-4 | TRBV7-9 | TGTGCCAGCAGTATTAGTTCCAGGGGGAATGCTAATGAAAAACTGTTTTTT | CASSISSRGNANEKLFF
. | TRBD1 | TRBJ1-2 | TRBV13 | TGTGCCAGCAGCTTAGAGAGGACAGGGGGCTACACCTTC | CASSLERTGGYTF
. | TRBD1 | TRBJ1-1 | TRBV5-6 | TGTGCCAGCAGCTCGACAGGGATTGAAGCTTTCTTT | CASSSTGIEAFF
. | . | TRBJ2-4 | TRBV15 | TGTGCCACCAGCAGAGGGGGGGGCGAAAACATTCAGTACTTC | CATSRGGGENIQYF
. | . | TRBJ2-2 | TRBV11-2 | TGTGCCAGCAGCTTATCCTACGGCGGCACCGGGGAGCTGTTTTTT | CASSLSYGGTGELFF
once | TRBD1 | TRBJ1-1 | TRBV7-8 | TGTGCCAGCAGCCCTTGGACAGGAGCTAACACTGAAGCTTTCTTT | CASSPWTGANTEAFF
. | TRBD1 | TRBJ1-1 | TRBV30 | TGTGCTGTGCAACGACAGGGGTGGGACACTGAAGCTTTCTTT | CAVQRQGWDTEAFF
. | . | TRBJ2-1 | TRBV9 | TGTGCCAGCAGCGCCGTGGTGGGAGCCTACAATGAGCAGTTCTTC | CASSAVVGAYNEQFF
. | . | TRBJ1-1 | TRBV4-2 | TGTGCCAGCAGCCAAGATGGTTCGCGGATGAACACTGAAGCTTTCTTT | CASSQDGSRMNTEAFF
. | . | TRBJ1-1 | TRBV7-2 | TGTGCCAGCAGCTTCCGCGGCCGGACAAGGAACACTGAAGCTTTCTTT | CASSFRGRTRNTEAFF
. | . | TRBJ1-1 | TRBV6-5 | TGTGCCAGCAGTTACTCGGAGGGTGCCACTGAAGCTTTCTTT | CASSYSEGATEAFF
. | . | TRBJ1-3 | TRBV5-1 | TGCGCCAGCAGCACAGAAATCGTCGGTGGAAACACCATATATTTT | CASSTEIVGGNTIYF
. | . | TRBJ2-1 | TRBV20-1 | TGCAGTGCTGGGGGGGCCCAGCAGTTCTTC | CSAGGAQQFF
. | . | TRBJ1-1 | TRBV7-9 | TGTGCCAGCAGCAGGGGGGCGAACACTGAAGCTTTCTTT | CASSRGANTEAFF
. | . | TRBJ1-2 | TRBV24-1 | TGTGCCTCGGGACTCTCGGGGGGCTACACCTTC | CASGLSGGYTF
few | . | TRBJ2-5 | TRBV2 | TGTGCCAGCAGTGATCCCTCGCGGGGTCATGAGACCCAGTACTTC | CASSDPSRGHETQYF
. | . | TRBJ2-7 | TRBV4-2 | TGTGCCAGCAGCCAACAAATAGCGCTCGAGCAGTACTTC | CASSQQIALEQYF
. | . | TRBJ1-2 | TRBV4-2 | TGTGCCAGCAGCCAAGAAACAGGGATCTATGGCTACACCTTC | CASSQETGIYGYTF
. | . | TRBJ2-7 | TRBV11-2 | TGTGCCAGCAGCCCAGGTGGAGGGGTCCACGAGCAGTACTTC | CASSPGGGVHEQYF
. | . | TRBJ1-2 | TRBV7-2 | TGTGCCAGCAGCTTAGGACACCTTCTTAACTATGGCTACACCTTC | CASSLGHLLNYGYTF
. | TRBD2 | TRBJ2-1 | TRBV2 | TGTGCCAGCAGTGAAGCGTCCGGGGGGGGTTCATCGCGCAATGAGCAGTTCTTC | CASSEASGGGSSRNEQFF
few | . | TRBJ1-1 | TRBV30 | TGTGCACATCGTGGCAGGATGAACACTGAAGCTTTCTTT | CAHRGRMNTEAFF
. | . | TRBJ1-2 | TRBV3-1/TRBV3-2 | TGTGCCAGCAGCCAAGATCCGGACACCTATGGCTACACCTTC | CASSQDPDTYGYTF
. | TRBD1 | TRBJ1-1 | TRBV6-5 | TGTGCCAGCAGTACCGGACAGGGCCCAAGAAACCTGAACTTT | CASSTGQGPRNLNF
. | TRBD1 | TRBJ2-7 | TRBV18 | TGTGCCAGCTCCGGACAGGGGAGGGACGAGCAGTACTTC | CASSGQGRDEQYF
. | . | TRBJ1-6 | TRBV27 | TGTGCCAGCAGTTTTAGGAGAGGGAATAATTCACCCCTCCACTTT | CASSFRRGNNSPLHF
. | . | TRBJ1-3 | TRBV5-4 | TGTGCCAGCAGCCGTGAGAGCTCTGGAAACACCATATATTTT | CASSRESSGNTIYF
. | . | TRBJ2-2 | TRBV6-6 | TGTGCCAGCAGCCAGAACACCGGGGAGCTGTTTTTT | CASSQNTGELFF
. | TRBD2 | TRBJ2-1 | TRBV19 | TGTGCCAGTAGTATAGTAGCGGGAGATTACAATGAGCAGTTCTTC | CASSIVAGDYNEQFF
. | . | TRBJ2-1 | TRBV15 | TGTGCCACCAGCAGTCGAGACTGGCCCTACAATGAGCAGTTCTTC | CATSSRDWPYNEQFF
. | TRBD1 | TRBJ1-5 | TRBV10-2 | TGCGCCAGCAGTGGGACAGGAAATCAGCCCCAGCATTTT | CASSGTGNQPQHF
. | TRBD1 | TRBJ1-3 | TRBV30 | TGTGCCTGGAGTGGGGGGACAGCTGGAAACACCATATATTTT | CAWSGGTAGNTIYF
few | TRBD1 | TRBJ2-7 | TRBV29-1 | TGCAGCGTTGTTGCGTCGGCAGGGGGCTACGAGCAGTACTTC | CSVVASAGGYEQYF
. | . | TRBJ1-6 | TRBV7-8 | TGTGCCAGCAGCTCGTTCGTCAATTCACCCCTCCACTTT | CASSSFVNSPLHF
. | . | TRBJ2-2 | TRBV19 | TGTGCCAGTCAGGGGCTCGCGAACACCGGGGAGCTGTTTTTT | CASQGLANTGELFF
. | TRBD1 | TRBJ2-5 | TRBV6-5 | TGTGCCAGCAGTTCGAACAGGGGGGAGACCCAGTACTTC | CASSSNRGETQYF
. | . | TRBJ1-2 | TRBV25-1 | TGTGCCAGCAGTTCAGGGGTTTACTATGGCTACACCTTC | CASSSGVYYGYTF
. | . | TRBJ2-1 | TRBV21-1 | TGTGCCAGCAGCAAGCGATCTACGTGTCTCGGTTACGCGGGAGGGCTTGAGCAGTTCTTC | CASSKRSTCLGYAGGLEQFF
. | . | TRBJ1-5 | TRBV5-5 | TGTGCCAGCAGCCCTACGGTTTTAAGCAATCAGCCCCAGCATTTT | CASSPTVLSNQPQHF
. | . | TRBJ2-6 | TRBV20-1 | TGCAGTGCTAGTCAGTCCTCTGGGGCCAACGTCCTGACTTTC | CSASQSSGANVLTF
. | TRBD1 | TRBJ1-1 | TRBV23-1 | TGCGCCAGCACCTGGACAGGGGAAGCTTTCTTT | CASTWTGEAFF
. | TRBD2 | TRBJ2-2 | TRBV4-1 | TGCGCCAGCAGCCAAGAAAGGAGCGGGAGGCGAGGGGAGCTGTTTTTT | CASSQERSGRRGELFF